The rows below give T cell receptor beta chains drawn from one sample of a study of shared clonotypes between healthy human individuals. Clones were read by immunoSEQ multiplex PCR, and TCRdb kept only the in-frame ones, dropping some. The table includes millions of clones, roughly 93% detected once. Sequences were obtained from naive CD4+ T cells from PBMCs. The receptors here all came from a man between 18 and 29 years old in good health. Some clones in this sample may be carry-over from other donors' samples. The CDR3 runs from the conserved cysteine through the conserved F or W. The order of the fields is J gene, V gene, D gene, clone size, CDR3 protein, CDR3 DNA. The D gene is left open where the match is weak. Size is stated for part of the rows, as once, few or many counts, or as a class when the clone is expanded.

>TRBJ2-5|TRBV5-1|-|-
CASSKDRTQETQYF
TGCGCCAGCAGCAAGGACAGAACCCAAGAGACCCAGTACTTC
>TRBJ1-3|TRBV18|-|-
CASSANGVGNTIYF
TGTGCCAGCTCAGCCAACGGGGTCGGAAACACCATATATTTT
>TRBJ2-3|TRBV7-3|-|-
CASSLGTPITDTQYF
TGTGCCAGCAGCTTGGGGACTCCCATCACAGATACGCAGTATTTT
>TRBJ1-2|TRBV18|-|-
CASSHGQGGYGYTF
TGTGCCAGCTCACATGGGCAGGGAGGCTATGGCTACACCTTC
>TRBJ2-3|TRBV19|-|-
CASSKEPGRGTDTQYF
TGTGCCAGTAGTAAAGAGCCGGGAAGAGGCACAGATACGCAGTATTTT
>TRBJ1-2|TRBV28|-|-
CASLIVGDGYTF
TGTGCCAGCCTAATTGTCGGTGACGGCTACACCTTC
>TRBJ2-7|TRBV7-2|TRBD1|-
CASSVTGTGVYEQYF
TGTGCCAGCAGCGTCACCGGGACAGGGGTCTACGAGCAGTACTTC
>TRBJ2-5|TRBV6-5|-|-
CASSYRGPGETQYF
TGTGCCAGCAGTTACAGGGGTCCGGGAGAGACCCAGTACTTC
>TRBJ2-5|TRBV28|TRBD2|once
CASSFRLAGTSNLKSQYF
TGTGCCAGCAGTTTCCGTCTAGCGGGAACGTCGAACCTGAAATCCCAGTACTTC
>TRBJ2-3|TRBV9|-|-
CASSVSAGRNKNTQYF
TGTGCCAGCAGCGTCTCTGCGGGACGGAACAAGAATACGCAGTATTTT
>TRBJ2-3|TRBV5-4|TRBD2|-
CASSTPSGSVDTQYF
TGTGCCAGCAGCACCCCTAGCGGGAGTGTCGATACGCAGTATTTT
>TRBJ2-1|TRBV27|-|-
CASSSRGHSYNEQFF
TGTGCCAGCAGTTCTCGGGGGCATTCCTACAATGAGCAGTTCTTC
>TRBJ2-1|TRBV12-2|-|-
CASRLVLQGLYNSKVNQQFF
TGTGCAAGTCGCTTAGTTCTACAGGGGTTATATAATTCGAAGGTTAATCAGCAGTTCTTC
>TRBJ2-7|TRBV6-5|TRBD1|-
CASSRDLGQGYEQYF
TGTGCCAGCAGTCGCGATTTGGGACAGGGCTACGAGCAGTACTTC
>TRBJ2-1|TRBV19|-|-
CASSYRGQSYNEQFF
TGTGCCAGTAGTTACCGCGGGCAGTCCTACAATGAGCAGTTCTTC
>TRBJ1-1|TRBV5-8|-|-
CASSPWTQLDTEAFF
TGTGCCAGCAGCCCTTGGACGCAACTTGACACTGAAGCTTTCTTT
>TRBJ2-7|TRBV30|TRBD1|-
CAWRQGAYEQYF
TGTGCCTGGAGGCAGGGGGCCTACGAGCAGTACTTC
>TRBJ2-1|TRBV5-1|TRBD1|-
CASSWDRGGNEQFF
TGCGCCAGCAGCTGGGACAGGGGAGGCAATGAGCAGTTCTTC
>TRBJ2-1|TRBV5-1|TRBD1|-
CASSRDRDSYNEQFF
TGCGCCAGCAGCAGAGACAGGGACTCCTACAATGAGCAGTTCTTC
>TRBJ2-1|TRBV10-1|-|-
CASSESPLEGEQFF
TGCGCCAGCAGTGAGTCTCCCTTGGAGGGTGAGCAGTTCTTC
>TRBJ1-4|TRBV28|-|-
CASSAPVGGNEKLFF
TGTGCCAGCAGCGCCCCAGTCGGGGGTAATGAAAAACTGTTTTTT
>TRBJ2-1|TRBV5-1|TRBD2|-
CASWTNLAGRGYNEQFF
TGCGCCAGCTGGACCAATCTAGCGGGTAGGGGGTACAATGAGCAGTTCTTC
>TRBJ2-5|TRBV19|-|-
CASGLLETQYF
TGTGCCAGTGGGCTACTAGAGACCCAGTACTTC
>TRBJ2-7|TRBV2|-|-
CASRQEYEQYF
TGTGCCAGCAGACAAGAGTACGAGCAGTACTTC
>TRBJ2-5|TRBV28|-|-
CASSFGQFETQYF
TGTGCCAGCAGTTTCGGTCAGTTCGAGACCCAGTACTTC
>TRBJ2-7|TRBV6-6|-|-
CASRSGGSSYEQYF
TGTGCCAGCAGGTCTGGGGGGAGCTCCTACGAGCAGTACTTC
>TRBJ1-5|TRBV5-1|-|-
CASSLDPNQPQHF
TGCGCCAGCAGCTTGGATCCTAATCAGCCCCAGCATTTT
>TRBJ1-4|TRBV7-3|-|-
CASSHRRGPRREKLFF
TGTGCCAGCAGCCATAGACGGGGACCTAGGAGGGAAAAACTGTTTTTT
>TRBJ2-1|TRBV18|TRBD2|-
CASSPRGLAGAGEQFF
TGTGCCAGCTCACCAAGAGGACTAGCGGGAGCGGGGGAGCAGTTCTTC
>TRBJ2-7|TRBV5-6|-|-
CASSLFTRSYEQYF
TGTGCCAGCAGCTTGTTTACACGGTCCTACGAGCAGTACTTC
>TRBJ1-1|TRBV5-1|-|-
CASSLGTLNTEAFF
TGCGCCAGCAGCTTGGGGACGTTGAACACTGAAGCTTTCTTT
>TRBJ2-1|TRBV27|TRBD2|-
CASSLYLAGAYNEQFF
TGTGCCAGCAGTTTATACCTAGCGGGAGCCTACAATGAGCAGTTCTTC
>TRBJ2-1|TRBV27|TRBD2|-
CASSPISGRGFGNEQFF
TGTGCCAGCAGTCCGATCAGCGGGAGGGGGTTCGGTAATGAGCAGTTCTTC
>TRBJ1-2|TRBV2|-|-
CASVKEGNGYTF
TGTGCCAGCGTTAAGGAGGGTAATGGCTACACCTTC
>TRBJ1-1|TRBV6-4|TRBD1|-
CASSADRDTEAFF
TGTGCCAGCAGTGCGGACAGGGACACTGAAGCTTTCTTT
>TRBJ2-7|TRBV11-2|TRBD2|-
CASSLALAVINEQYF
TGTGCCAGCAGCTTAGCACTAGCGGTAATAAACGAGCAGTACTTC
>TRBJ2-2|TRBV11-1|-|-
CASSLLGTGELFF
TGTGCCAGCAGCTTATTGGGAACCGGGGAGCTGTTTTTT
>TRBJ2-3|TRBV5-1|TRBD1|-
CASSSGQGADTQYF
TGCGCCAGCAGCAGTGGACAGGGCGCAGATACGCAGTATTTT
>TRBJ2-1|TRBV19|TRBD1|once
CASTSHFDRGQGEQFF
TGTGCCAGTACCTCACACTTTGACAGGGGGCAGGGTGAGCAGTTCTTC
>TRBJ2-5|TRBV19|-|-
CASNGGRQETQYF
TGTGCCAGTAACGGGGGCCGTCAAGAGACCCAGTACTTC
>TRBJ2-5|TRBV2|-|-
CASSEALAFEAQYF
TGTGCCAGCAGTGAAGCGCTTGCATTTGAGGCCCAGTACTTC